This T cell receptor beta chain was sequenced in a study of glioma-infiltrating T cells. Study details: Dexamethasone exposure before glioma surgery was limited to six or fewer days. About one million peripheral T cells were targeted at about 4.5- to 10-fold coverage.

For this clonotype: Its antigen is undetermined. A single base separates this from a much larger clone, so it may be a read error.

Study-wide findings and caveats: Tissue-blood divergence was below expectation in non-neoplastic patients, above in gliomas.

Deletions cut 0 bases from V and 3 bases from J, with 18 bases between. From germline, CDR1 is MNHNY and CDR2 SVGAGI (reference sequence). CDR3 length equals 18 residues. TCR alpha and beta CDR3 regions were amplified from RNA using iRepertoire nested multiplex PCR. TCRdb independently ran MiXCR on the multiplex PCR reads; one entry per CDR3 protein. Of approximately 400,000 distinct CDR3 sequences listed, around 45% were seen once; the top ten hold about 11%. The TCR sequence derives from a human donor with low-grade glioma or glioblastoma, undergoing nonglioma brain surgery, or in good health (not recorded which). The rearrangement joins TRBV6-6 to TRBJ1-3; tentatively, D is TRBD1 (5 bases). The sequencing sample was made of glioma tissue, nonneoplastic brain tissue, or PBMCs (not recorded which). CDR3 amino acids: CASSYSRSRGLYGNTIYF. DNA of the CDR3: TGTGCCAGCAGTTACTCACGGTCTAGGGGCCTCTATGGAAACACCATATATTTT.